One sample yielded the 16 T cell receptor beta chains listed below, sequenced in a study of tumor and adjacent non-tumor tissue in lung cancer. A modified ARM-PCR protocol with three rounds of nested PCR amplified TCRbeta. TCRdb redid the calling of the multiplex PCR reads with MiXCR, one entry per CDR3 protein. The repertoire has some 100,000 distinct CDR3 sequences, about 80% of them found once; the top ten carry around 30%. The template was RNA from unsorted bulk tissue. Distant lung tissue was collected more than 3 cm away from the tumor edge. The sequenced material came from distant non-tumor lung tissue. Receptor source: a man in his 60s with small cell lung cancer.

The rearrangement uses TRBV5-5 and TRBJ2-3, with D possibly being TRBD1 (6 bases). Germline CDR1 and CDR2: SGHKS and YYEKEE (reference sequence). V lost 4 bases and J lost 3, with 15 bases in between. CDR3 length: 15 residues. The CDR3 DNA is TGTGCCAGCAGCGTGGCAGGGGAGAGGACAGATACGCAGTATTTT. Encoded protein: CASSVAGERTDTQYF. Full variable domain (outside the CDR3, taken from reference TRBV5-5 and TRBJ2-3): DAGVTQSPTHLIKTRGQQVTLRCSPISGHKSVSWYQQVLGQGPQFIFQYYEKEERGRGNFPDRFSARQFPNYSSELNVNALLLGDSALYLCASSVAGERTDTQYFGPGTRLTVL.

To note about this clonotype: This clone may be a read error of a much larger clone one base away. This sequence joins TRBV28 and TRBJ1-5; the match to TRBD1 covers 7 bases. V lost 7 bases to trimming and J lost 7 bases; unmatched junction nucleotides: 7. Germline CDR1 MDHEN, CDR2 SYDVKM. The length of the CDR3 is 13 residues. The CDR3 DNA is TGTGCCAGCAAGCAACAGGGGAGGCAGCCCCAGCATTTT. It encodes CASKQQGRQPQHF.

About this clonotype: No conserved phenylalanine or tryptophan is present at the end of the CDR3, so a read error is the likely explanation. The chain joins TRBV4-1 to TRBJ2-7; D is unresolved. From germline, CDR1 is MGHRA and CDR2 YSYEKL. The CDR3 runs 13 residues. Here the CDR3 DNA reads TGCGCTAGCAGTTTCTACAGACTCTACGAGCAGTACTTG. Its translation is CASSFYRLYEQYL.

Concerning this clonotype: A read error may be the cause here, since a much bigger clone is one base away. This chain links TRBV28 with TRBJ1-1; 8 bases line up with TRBD1. This CDR3 region has 15 residues. Trimming at V came to 5 bases and at J to 1 base, leaving 6 bases not matched to a gene. Germline assignment: CDR1 MDHEN and CDR2 SYDVKM. The CDR3 DNA is TGTGCCAGCAGTCCCGGACAGGGAGGGAACACTGAAGCTTTCTTT. Protein sequence: CASSPGQGGNTEAFF.

About this clonotype itself: The missing conserved phenylalanine or tryptophan at the end of this CDR3 makes a read error likely. It is unclear where the CDR3 begins or ends on the DNA, so no DNA is shown, and the CDR3 is as TCRdb lists it. The chain recombines TRBV11-2 with TRBJ2-1; the DNA was not used to check the table's D call, TRBD1. Germline CDR1 SGHAT, CDR2 FQNNGV. The CDR3 totals 14 residues, both ends included. CDR3 residues: CASSLQGSYNEEYI.

A word on this clonotype: A junction boundary mismatches the germline segment, possibly from a read error. The chain recombines TRBV11-3 with TRBJ1-5; D unresolved. Germline loops: CDR1 SGHNT, CDR2 YENEEA. This CDR3 contains 13 residues. DNA of the CDR3: TGTGGCAGCGGCTCGGGGAGGGATCAGCCCCAGCATTTT. This translates into CGSGSGRDQPQHF.

This clonotype was found a few times. The germline gene is not matched at one end of the junction; a read error may be the cause. CDR3 sequence (DNA): TGTGCCAGCAGTCAGTACGGTGGAGGCCAGCCCCAGCTTTTT. Translating it yields CASSQYGGGQPQLF. The chain couples TRBV6-6 to TRBJ1-5; no reliable D call. Germline assignment: CDR1 MNHNY and CDR2 SVGAGI (reference sequence). The CDR3 length is 14 residues.

This rearrangement joins TRBV11-2 to TRBJ1-6, with D perhaps matching TRBD1 (5 bases). Trimming took 5 bases from V and 14 from J, leaving 16 bases between them. Germline V gene lookup returns CDR1 SGHAT and CDR2 FQNNGV. CDR3 length: 13 residues. Here the CDR3 reads CASSDVRDLALHF. The DNA for the CDR3 is TGTGCCAGCAGCGACGTCAGGGATCTGGCCCTCCACTTT.

As concerns this clonotype: The germline gene is not matched at one end of the junction; a read error may be the cause. V is TRBV5-5 and J is TRBJ2-3; D remains unclear. In germline, CDR1 is SGHKS, CDR2 YYEKEE (reference sequence). The CDR3 runs to 14 residues. CDR3 sequence (DNA): TGTGCCAGCAACTCAAGACAAAGCACAGATACACAGTATTTT. Translation: CASNSRQSTDTQYF.

The V and J genes are TRBV6-1 and TRBJ2-3; 9 positions agree with TRBD2. Germline values: CDR1 MNHNS, CDR2 SASEGT. After removal of 7 bases from V and 4 bases from J, the junction contained 15 bases not matched to a gene. The CDR3 has 17 residues. In DNA form, the CDR3 reads TGTGCCAGCAATGGCCGATCGGGACTAGCAGGTTCAGATACGCAGTATTTT. Translation gives CASNGRSGLAGSDTQYF.

In this sample, this clonotype turned up many times. A read error may explain this, as a much larger clone is one base away. This rearrangement joins TRBV29-1 to TRBJ2-7; 9 bases match TRBD2. The CDR3 is 13 amino acids. Germline V gene sequence: CDR1 SQVTM, CDR2 ANQGSEA. The CDR3 reads CSVASGISYGQYF. The CDR3 nucleotides read TGCAGCGTTGCTAGCGGGATTTCCTACGGGCAGTACTTC.

This clonotype was counted only a few times. The chain couples TRBV29-1 to TRBJ2-5, with D unclear. The CDR3 totals 12 residues. The ends were cut back, 7 bases at V and 7 bases at J, with 16 bases in the middle. CDR1 and CDR2 from the germline V gene are SQVTM and ANQGSEA. The CDR3 bases are TGCAGCGCCGCCGCGGATTTTGGGACCCAGTACTTC. Translating it yields CSAAADFGTQYF.

As for this clonotype: One end of the junction fails to match germline, which may point to a read error. The chain carries TRBV4-2 and TRBJ1-5; D is undetermined. The V gene's germline CDR1 is LGHNA and CDR2 YNFKEQ. There are 14 residues in the CDR3. CDR3 bases: TGTGCCAGCAGCCTAGAGCACGGGAATCAGCCTCAGCATTTT. Translation gives CASSLEHGNQPQHF.

Notes on this clonotype: At one boundary the junction diverges from the germline segment, which might be a read error. J is TRBJ2-1 and V is TRBV29-1, with 7 bases matching TRBD2. Germline assignment: CDR1 SQVTM and CDR2 ANQGSEA. The CDR3 runs 15 residues. The CDR3 is CSGAPLRGYHNEQFF. As DNA, the CDR3 is TGTAGTGGAGCCCCGTTGCGGGGGTATCACAATGAGCAGTTCTTC.

The genes are TRBV11-3 and TRBJ2-3; D not certain. Germline CDR1 is SGHNT and CDR2 is YENEEA. CDR3 length: 12 amino acids. V shed 10 bases and J shed 6 bases, with 14 bases lying between them. The CDR3 region is CANSLVFDTQYF. CDR3 sequence (DNA): TGTGCCAACAGTTTAGTCTTCGATACGCAGTATTTT.

Comment on this clonotype: A junction end diverges from the germline sequence, so it may reflect a read error. This chain joins TRBV20-1 and TRBJ2-7; 10 bases align to TRBD1. CDR1 DFQATT and CDR2 SNEGSKA come from the germline V gene (reference sequence). This CDR3 is 14 amino acids long. The DNA for the CDR3 is TGCAGTGCTAGGGGGGACAGGGGAATATACGAGCAGTGCTTC. Its protein is CSARGDRGIYEQCF.